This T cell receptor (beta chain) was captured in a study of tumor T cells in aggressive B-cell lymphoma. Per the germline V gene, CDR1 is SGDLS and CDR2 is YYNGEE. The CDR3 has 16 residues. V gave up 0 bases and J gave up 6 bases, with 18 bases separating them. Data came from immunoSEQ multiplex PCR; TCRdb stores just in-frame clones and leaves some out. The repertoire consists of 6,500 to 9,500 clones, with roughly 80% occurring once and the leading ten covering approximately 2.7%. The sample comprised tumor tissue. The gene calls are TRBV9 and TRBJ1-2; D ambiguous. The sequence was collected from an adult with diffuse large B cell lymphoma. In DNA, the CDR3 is TGTGCCAGCAGCGTAGCTGTCGCTAGCCCGACTAATGGCTACACCTTC. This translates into CASSVAVASPTNGYTF.